This TCR beta chain originates from a study of blood T cell repertoires in COVID-19. Study-level background: COVID-19 samples from acute and convalescent phases originated in the United States, Italy and Spain.

The CDR3 covers 16 residues. Per the germline V gene, CDR1 is LGHDT and CDR2 is YNNKEL (reference sequence). Trimming cost V 2 bases and J 4 bases, with 15 bases left between them. Only in-frame clones appear in the TCRdb table, and some are missing; sequencing was by immunoSEQ multiplex PCR. The sample shows some 160,000 clones, around 90% of them seen only once. Seattle enrolled patients during active infection and tracked them longitudinally. This rearrangement joins TRBV3-1 (or the pseudogene TRBV3-2) to TRBJ1-5; D is undetermined. Source material: peripheral blood. This TCR came from a man aged 18 to 30 with COVID-19, enrolled during active disease. CDR3 amino acids: CASSQRGVKLNQPQHF. The CDR3 DNA is TGTGCCAGCAGCCAACGGGGTGTAAAGCTTAATCAGCCCCAGCATTTT.